The TCR beta chain described here comes from a study of blood T cell repertoires in COVID-19. Study-wide background: From T cells, B-cell-depleted T cells, or PBMCs came the material, which was cDNA or gDNA.

Repertoires were generated with immunoSEQ multiplex PCR, while TCRdb's copy carries only in-frame clones and drops some. The sample records approximately 300,000 clones, around 87% being singletons. The receptor comes from a man aged 50 or older with active or convalescent COVID-19. The material sequenced was peripheral blood.

The DNA of the CDR3 is TGTGCCACCAGCAGAGGCGGGGATTACACCGGGGAGCTGTTTTTT. It translates to CATSRGGDYTGELFF. The chain couples TRBV15 to TRBJ2-2; a weak D match, TRBD2 (6 bases). The CDR3 contains 15 residues. Trimming shortened V by 1 base and J by 3 bases, and 9 bases separated the two germline ends. CDR1 and CDR2 (germline): LNHNV, YYDKDF (reference sequence).